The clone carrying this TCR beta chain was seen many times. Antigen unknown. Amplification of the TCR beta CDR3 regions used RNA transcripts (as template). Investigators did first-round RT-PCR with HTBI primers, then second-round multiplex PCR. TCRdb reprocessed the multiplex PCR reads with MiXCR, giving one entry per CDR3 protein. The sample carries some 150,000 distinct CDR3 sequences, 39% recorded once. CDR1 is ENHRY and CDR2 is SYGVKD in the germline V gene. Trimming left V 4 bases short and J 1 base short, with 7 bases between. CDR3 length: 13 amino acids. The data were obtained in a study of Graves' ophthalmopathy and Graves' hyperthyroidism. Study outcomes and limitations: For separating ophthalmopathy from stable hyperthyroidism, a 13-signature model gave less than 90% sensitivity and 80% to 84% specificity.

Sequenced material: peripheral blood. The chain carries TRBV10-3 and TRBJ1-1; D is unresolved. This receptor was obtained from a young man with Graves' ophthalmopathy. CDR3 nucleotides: TGTGCCATCAGTGGCCACCAGAACACTGAAGCTTTCTTT. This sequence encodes CAISGHQNTEAFF.